A single sample is the source of the 22 T cell receptor beta chains below, sequenced in a study of blood T cell repertoires in COVID-19. TCRdb's copy holds only in-frame clones and misses some; the assay was immunoSEQ multiplex PCR. The sample lists about 250,000 clones; 86% were seen once. Sample: PBMCs or T cells enriched from blood (not recorded which). The origin of the receptors is a man aged 40-49 years who had recovered from COVID-19.

This clone was seen once. The chain couples TRBV9 to TRBJ1-2, with D maybe TRBD1 (6 bases). The V end lost 0 bases, the J end lost 6 bases, and 9 bases lay between the germline ends. Per the germline V gene, CDR1 is SGDLS and CDR2 is YYNGEE. CDR3 length equals 13 residues. CDR3 protein: CASSVAGTNGYTF. CDR3 bases: TGTGCCAGCAGCGTAGCGGGGACAAATGGCTACACCTTC.

The V call is TRBV5-1, the J call TRBJ1-4; D gene ambiguous. This CDR3 has 16 residues. Trimming cost V 0 bases and J 0 bases, with 9 bases left between them. Looked up from germline, CDR1 is SGHRS and CDR2 is YFSETQ. The CDR3 is CASSLATGATNEKLFF. The CDR3 bases are TGCGCCAGCAGCTTGGCCACCGGGGCAACTAATGAAAAACTGTTTTTT. The full variable domain, rest sourced from reference TRBV5-1 and TRBJ1-4, is KAGVTQTPRYLIKTRGQQVTLSCSPISGHRSVSWYQQTPGQGLQFLFEYFSETQRNKGNFPGRFSGRQFSNSRSEMNVSTLELGDSALYLCASSLATGATNEKLFFGSGTQLSVL.

The rearrangement uses TRBV5-1 and TRBJ2-1; D is unresolved. CDR1 is SGHRS and CDR2 is YFSETQ in the germline V gene. The CDR3 sequence is 13 residues long. Trimming removed 0 bases at V and 6 bases at J, with 7 bases between. The CDR3 region is CASSLGAANEQFF. The CDR3 coding sequence is TGCGCCAGCAGCTTGGGGGCTGCCAATGAGCAGTTCTTC.

This clone has a single count. A junction boundary mismatches the germline segment, possibly from a read error. V usage is TRBV12-3 or TRBV12-4 and J usage is TRBJ2-2; D unclear. CDR3 length equals 13 residues. The CDR3 reads CASSFLATEELFF. Here the CDR3 DNA reads TGTGCCAGCAGTTTCTTAGCCACCGAGGAGCTGTTTTTT.

This clone turned up a few times. The chain links TRBV19 to TRBJ2-7, with D perhaps TRBD1 (6 bases). Germline values: CDR1 LNHDA, CDR2 SQIVND (reference sequence). This CDR3 has 14 amino acids. Between the trimmed V and J ends, which lost 3 bases and 4 bases, there was a span of 13 bases. In DNA, the CDR3 is TGTGCCAGTAGTATGGGACACGAACCTTACGAGCAGTACTTC. Translated: CASSMGHEPYEQYF.

This rearrangement joins TRBV2 to TRBJ2-7, with 7 bases identical to TRBD2. This CDR3 region has 12 residues. V trimming: 6 bases; J trimming: 3 bases; junction bases outside the gene matches: 2. Germline-derived CDR1 and CDR2 are SNHLY and FYNNEI. The CDR3 reads CASSWTSYEQYF. CDR3 coding DNA: TGTGCCAGCAGCTGGACTAGCTACGAGCAGTACTTC. The complete variable domain, with remaining parts taken from reference TRBV2 and TRBJ2-7, reads EPEVTQTPSHQVTQMGQEVILRCVPISNHLYFYWYRQILGQKVEFLVSFYNNEISEKSEIFDDQFSVERPDGSNFTLKIRSTKLEDSAMYFCASSWTSYEQYFGPGTRLTVT.

The chain couples TRBV7-2 to TRBJ2-2; 14 bases are shared with TRBD2. V trimming: 3 bases; J trimming: 6 bases; junction bases outside the gene matches: 6. The CDR3 has 17 amino acids. Germline CDR1 reads SGHTA; CDR2 reads FQGNSA. CDR3 bases: TGTGCCAGCAGCTTTAGTGGACTAGCGGGGGGCGCCGGGGAGCTGTTTTTT. This codes for CASSFSGLAGGAGELFF.

The chain links TRBV1 to TRBJ2-7; TRBD2 is the table's D call and was not checked against the DNA. TRBV1 corresponds to a pseudogene. CDR3 length equals 16 residues. The DNA for the CDR3 is TGCACCAGCAGCTGGAGAGGTATAGCGGGAGAAGAGGAGCAGTACTTC. Translated: CTSSWRGIAGEEEQYF.

V gene TRBV7-9 combines with J gene TRBJ2-5, with TRBD1 as a possible D gene (5 bases). The CDR3 is 14 residues long. Germline-derived CDR1 and CDR2 are SEHNR and FQNEAQ (reference sequence). V shed 4 bases and J shed 4 bases, with 13 bases lying between them. Here the CDR3 reads CASSWGLIGETQYF. The DNA for the CDR3 is TGTGCCAGCAGCTGGGGCCTAATCGGAGAGACCCAGTACTTC.

This rearrangement joins TRBV9 to TRBJ1-4, with 8 bases fitting TRBD1. Looked up from germline, CDR1 is SGDLS and CDR2 is YYNGEE. The CDR3 sequence is 18 residues long. After removal of 4 bases from V and 0 bases from J, the junction contained 11 bases not matched to a gene. The CDR3 sequence is CASSFQDRGRATNEKLFF. CDR3 sequence (DNA): TGTGCCAGCAGCTTTCAAGACAGGGGCAGGGCAACTAATGAAAAACTGTTTTTT. The whole variable domain, remainder taken from reference TRBV9 and TRBJ1-4, is DSGVTQTPKHLITATGQRVTLRCSPRSGDLSVYWYQQSLDQGLQFLIQYYNGEERAKGNILERFSAQQFPDLHSELNLSSLELGDSALYFCASSFQDRGRATNEKLFFGSGTQLSVL.

The chain is built from TRBV29-1 and TRBJ2-1, with D tentatively TRBD1 (5 bases). The CDR3 loop spans 11 amino acids. V was clipped by 6 bases and J by 3 bases, with 6 bases between them. CDR1 is SQVTM, CDR2 ANQGSEA, per germline. The CDR3 coding sequence is TGCAGCGTAACAGGCTACAATGAGCAGTTCTTC. It translates to CSVTGYNEQFF.

The genes are TRBV7-2 and TRBJ1-2; the D gene is possibly TRBD1 (6 bases). The CDR3 is 14 residues long. V lost 2 bases and J lost 8, with 15 bases in between. Germline CDR1 and CDR2: SGHTA and FQGNSA. The DNA of the CDR3 is TGTGCCAGCAGCTTAAATCTGGGGGCGCACGGCTACACCTTC. Its protein product is CASSLNLGAHGYTF. The variable domain in full, completed from reference TRBV7-2 and TRBJ1-2, reads GAGVSQSPSNKVTEKGKDVELRCDPISGHTALYWYRQSLGQGLEFLIYFQGNSAPDKSGLPSDRFSAERTGGSVSTLTIQRTQQEDSAVYLCASSLNLGAHGYTFGSGTRLTVV.

The V gene is TRBV2, the J gene TRBJ2-1, with TRBD1 identical over 9 bases. Germline V lookup: CDR1 SNHLY, CDR2 FYNNEI. The CDR3 is 14 residues long. V gave up 7 bases and J gave up 9 bases; unmatched junction bases: 10. The CDR3 region has the DNA TGTGCCAGCAACAAGGACAGGGGAGAAGGTGAGCAGTTCTTC. Its protein product is CASNKDRGEGEQFF. The whole variable domain, remainder taken from reference TRBV2 and TRBJ2-1, is EPEVTQTPSHQVTQMGQEVILRCVPISNHLYFYWYRQILGQKVEFLVSFYNNEISEKSEIFDDQFSVERPDGSNFTLKIRSTKLEDSAMYFCASNKDRGEGEQFFGPGTRLTVL.

The genes are TRBV19 and TRBJ1-3, with a tentative D call TRBD1 (5 bases). Germline-derived CDR1 and CDR2 are LNHDA and SQIVND (reference sequence). This CDR3 region has 14 residues. Trimming cost V 3 bases and J 1 base, with 7 bases left between them. The CDR3: CASSIAGSGNTIYF. DNA for the CDR3: TGTGCCAGTAGTATCGCAGGGTCTGGAAACACCATATATTTT. Complete variable domain (other parts from reference TRBV19 and TRBJ1-3): DGGITQSPKYLFRKEGQNVTLSCEQNLNHDAMYWYRQDPGQGLRLIYYSQIVNDFQKGDIAEGYSVSREKKESFPLTVTSAQKNPTAFYLCASSIAGSGNTIYFGEGSWLTVV.

The V and J genes are TRBV4-2 and TRBJ1-4; 9 bases align to TRBD1. In germline, CDR1 is LGHNA, CDR2 YNFKEQ. V dropped 3 bases and J dropped 2; count of bases not matched to a gene: 4. The CDR3 runs to 16 residues. CDR3: CASSQSQGATNEKLFF. DNA for the CDR3: TGTGCCAGCAGCCAGTCACAGGGGGCTACTAATGAAAAACTGTTTTTT.

The gene calls are TRBV14 and TRBJ2-2; 9 bases map to TRBD1. Germline V CDR1 and CDR2: SGHDN, FVKESK. This CDR3 spans 14 amino acids. Trimming cost V 6 bases and J 4 bases; bases outside gene matches: 3. CDR3 residues: CASRRDRVTGELFF. In nucleotides, the CDR3 is TGTGCCAGCAGACGGGACAGGGTCACCGGGGAGCTGTTTTTT.

The rearrangement joins TRBV5-1 to TRBJ2-5, with unresolved D. In germline, CDR1 is SGHRS, CDR2 YFSETQ. The CDR3 loop spans 13 amino acids. V dropped 4 bases and J dropped 5 bases, with 12 bases sitting between them. CDR3 sequence reads: CASSPRDGETQYF. CDR3 nucleotide sequence: TGCGCCAGCAGCCCACGAGACGGGGAGACCCAGTACTTC.

The chain has TRBV5-1 and TRBJ1-2; 12 bases match TRBD1. The CDR3 loop spans 15 amino acids. The V segment lost 0 bases and the J segment 7 bases; nucleotides outside the gene matches: 4. Germline V gene data show CDR1 as SGHRS and CDR2 as YFSETQ. CDR3 loop: CASSLAGTGGGGYTF. In DNA form, the CDR3 reads TGCGCCAGCAGCTTGGCCGGGACAGGGGGCGGTGGCTACACCTTC.

The chain carries TRBV18 and TRBJ1-1; no firm D call. This CDR3 is built from 13 residues. Trimming removed 2 bases at V and 0 bases at J, with 4 bases between. From germline, CDR1 is KGHSH and CDR2 LQKENI. The CDR3 spells CASSPELNTEAFF. The CDR3, as DNA: TGTGCCAGCTCACCAGAGTTGAACACTGAAGCTTTCTTT.

Of note for this clone: The junction departs from germline at one end; a sequencing error may be responsible. The rearrangement links TRBV6-4 to TRBJ2-1, with 8 bases fitting TRBD2. CDR1 is MRHNA and CDR2 is SNTAGT in the germline V gene. The CDR3 is 13 residues long. The CDR3 loop is CASRDSGGGEQFF. CDR3 coding DNA: TGTGCCAGCAGGGACTCCGGGGGGGGCGAGCAGTTCTTC.

This chain connects TRBV7-9 to TRBJ1-6; D gene uncertain. This CDR3 spans 12 amino acids. V lost 3 bases and J lost 8, with 5 bases in between. Germline V gene data show CDR1 as SEHNR and CDR2 as FQNEAQ (reference sequence). The DNA of the CDR3 is TGTGCCAGCAGCTTTACAGATTCACCCCTCCACTTT. This gives the protein CASSFTDSPLHF.

V gene TRBV12-5 combines with J gene TRBJ2-3, with 10 bases identical to TRBD2. V was clipped by 5 bases and J by 4 bases; unmatched bases: 3. The CDR3 contains 14 residues. The germline gives CDR1 LGHNT, CDR2 FRNRAP. This CDR3 is CASGIGLAADTQYF. For the CDR3, the DNA is TGTGCTAGTGGTATAGGACTAGCGGCAGATACGCAGTATTTT.